The 3 T cell receptor beta chains below come from one sample, sequenced in a study of radiotherapy plus CTLA-4 blockade in lung cancer. The table came from immunoSEQ multiplex PCR; TCRdb's copy has only in-frame clones and leaves some out. Among tens of thousands of clones listed, about 76% were seen once. This material consisted of peripheral blood, taken from a patient treated with radiotherapy plus ipilimumab. These receptors were collected from a human donor with non-small cell lung cancer who had a complete response to radiotherapy plus ipilimumab.

This chain joins TRBV5-6 and TRBJ2-3; 11 bases are a match to TRBD2. V was pared by 2 bases and J by 6 bases, with 8 bases of the junction left unmatched. The germline V gene has CDR1 SGHDT and CDR2 YYEEEE. The CDR3 contains 16 residues. CDR3 nucleotide sequence: TGTGCCAGCAGCTTACGTAGCGGGAGGGGTGGGGATACGCAGTATTTT. Translating gives CASSLRSGRGGDTQYF.

This rearrangement joins TRBV7-2 to TRBJ1-1; TRBD1 might be the D (6 bases). The germline V gene encodes CDR1 SGHTA and CDR2 FQGNSA. The CDR3 has 15 amino acids. Trimming stripped 6 bases from V and 0 bases from J, with 14 bases between. CDR3 nucleotides: TGTGCCAGCAGTCCACAAGGACAGATGAACACTGAAGCTTTCTTT. It specifies CASSPQGQMNTEAFF.

J is TRBJ2-3 and V is TRBV7-2; TRBD1 aligns across 8 bases. Unmatched junction bases numbered 2, after V lost 3 bases and J lost 0 bases. The germline gives CDR1 SGHTA, CDR2 FQGNSA. The CDR3 has 15 residues. CDR3 nucleotides: TGTGCCAGCAGCTTTGGGACAGGAAGCACAGATACGCAGTATTTT. Amino acid sequence: CASSFGTGSTDTQYF. Looking up the rest from reference TRBV7-2 and TRBJ2-3 gives the full variable domain: GAGVSQSPSNKVTEKGKDVELRCDPISGHTALYWYRQSLGQGLEFLIYFQGNSAPDKSGLPSDRFSAERTGGSVSTLTIQRTQQEDSAVYLCASSFGTGSTDTQYFGPGTRLTVL.